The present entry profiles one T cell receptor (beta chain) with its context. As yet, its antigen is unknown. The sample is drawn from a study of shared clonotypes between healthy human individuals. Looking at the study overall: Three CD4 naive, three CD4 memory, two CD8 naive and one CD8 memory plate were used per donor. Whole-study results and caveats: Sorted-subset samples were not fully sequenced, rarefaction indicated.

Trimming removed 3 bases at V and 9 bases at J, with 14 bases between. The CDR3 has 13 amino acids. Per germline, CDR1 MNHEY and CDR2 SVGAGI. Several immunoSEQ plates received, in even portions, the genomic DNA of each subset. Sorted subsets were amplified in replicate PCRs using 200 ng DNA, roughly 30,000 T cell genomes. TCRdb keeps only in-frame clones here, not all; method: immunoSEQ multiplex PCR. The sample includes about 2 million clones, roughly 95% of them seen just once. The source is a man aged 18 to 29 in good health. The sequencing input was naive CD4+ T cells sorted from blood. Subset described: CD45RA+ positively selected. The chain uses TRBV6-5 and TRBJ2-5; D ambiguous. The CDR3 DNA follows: TGTGCCAGCAGTTATTCCGCCCAGTTTCCCCAGTACTTC. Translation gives CASSYSAQFPQYF.